A selection of T cell receptor beta chains follows, all from one sample in a study of cytomegalovirus exposure and HLA in healthy donors. This table comes from immunoSEQ multiplex PCR, and its TCRdb copy is limited to in-frame clones, with some not included. The sample includes approximately 150,000 clones, approximately 83% of them seen just once. The sample was PBMCs. The receptors stem from a woman in her 40s in good health and CMV-seronegative. CDR3s include the opening cysteine and the closing phenylalanine or tryptophan. D genes are given only for firm matches. Expanded clones get a size class; other rows say once, few or many, or leave the size out.

j_call: TRBJ2-1; clone_size: -; v_call: TRBV7-6; d_call: TRBD2; cdr3_nt: TGTGCCAGCAGCCCCCGACTAGCGGGGGCCACCTCCTCTAGGTACAATGAGCAGTTCTTC; cdr3_aa: CASSPRLAGATSSRYNEQFF
j_call: TRBJ1-2; clone_size: -; v_call: TRBV9; d_call: TRBD1; cdr3_nt: TGTGCCAGCAACCCTCCCACCGGGACAGGGGGAAATGGCTACACCTTC; cdr3_aa: CASNPPTGTGGNGYTF
j_call: TRBJ1-5; clone_size: -; v_call: TRBV5-1; d_call: -; cdr3_nt: TGCGCCAGCAGCCTCGGGGGGGATAGCAATCAGCCCCAGCATTTT; cdr3_aa: CASSLGGDSNQPQHF
j_call: TRBJ2-7; clone_size: -; v_call: TRBV13; d_call: -; cdr3_nt: TGTGCCAGCTCGTCGAACGGGGGGCCCATCTACGAGCAGTACTTC; cdr3_aa: CASSSNGGPIYEQYF
j_call: TRBJ2-3; clone_size: -; v_call: TRBV5-1; d_call: -; cdr3_nt: TGCGCCAGCAGCTTTCGCAGGGTTGGAGATACGCAGTATTTT; cdr3_aa: CASSFRRVGDTQYF
j_call: TRBJ2-3; clone_size: -; v_call: TRBV5-1; d_call: -; cdr3_nt: TGCGCCAGCAGCTTGGGTCCATCCACAGATACGCAGTATTTT; cdr3_aa: CASSLGPSTDTQYF
j_call: TRBJ2-5; clone_size: once; v_call: TRBV2; d_call: -; cdr3_nt: TGTGCCAGCAACGGGAGAACGGGAGAGACCCAGTACTTC; cdr3_aa: CASNGRTGETQYF
j_call: TRBJ1-5; clone_size: -; v_call: TRBV19; d_call: TRBD1; cdr3_nt: TGTGCCAGTAGTATGGAGGGGGCGGGTCAGCCCCAGCATTTT; cdr3_aa: CASSMEGAGQPQHF
j_call: TRBJ2-2; clone_size: once; v_call: TRBV13; d_call: TRBD2; cdr3_nt: TGTGCCAGCCTACTAGCGGGGGGGCCCGGGACCGGGGAGCTGTTTTTT; cdr3_aa: CASLLAGGPGTGELFF
j_call: TRBJ2-2; clone_size: once; v_call: TRBV6-5; d_call: -; cdr3_nt: TGTGCCAGCAGTTACGGGACAACTCCCGGCACCGGGGAGCTGTTTTTT; cdr3_aa: CASSYGTTPGTGELFF
j_call: TRBJ2-1; clone_size: -; v_call: TRBV7-9; d_call: -; cdr3_nt: TGTGCCACCCACGACTCGAATGAGCAGTTCTTC; cdr3_aa: CATHDSNEQFF
j_call: TRBJ2-5; clone_size: -; v_call: TRBV27; d_call: -; cdr3_nt: TGTGCCAGCAGTTTATCAGGGGATAGTTGGGAGACCCAGTACTTC; cdr3_aa: CASSLSGDSWETQYF
j_call: TRBJ1-2; clone_size: -; v_call: TRBV7-2; d_call: TRBD1; cdr3_nt: TGTGCCAGCAGCTTAGGACAGGGGGTTGGGGGGGGCTACACCTTC; cdr3_aa: CASSLGQGVGGGYTF
j_call: TRBJ1-2; clone_size: -; v_call: TRBV27; d_call: TRBD1; cdr3_nt: TGTGCCAGCAGTTTTGACAGGGGGTATGGCTACACCTTC; cdr3_aa: CASSFDRGYGYTF
j_call: TRBJ1-2; clone_size: -; v_call: TRBV7-9; d_call: TRBD1; cdr3_nt: TGTTCCAGCAGCTTAAGACAGGGGTCGTCCAACTATGGCTACACCTTC; cdr3_aa: CSSSLRQGSSNYGYTF
j_call: TRBJ1-1; clone_size: -; v_call: TRBV19; d_call: TRBD1; cdr3_nt: TGTGCCAGTAGATGGGGGACAGTGAACACTGAAGCTTTCTTT; cdr3_aa: CASRWGTVNTEAFF
j_call: TRBJ2-7; clone_size: -; v_call: TRBV5-1; d_call: TRBD2; cdr3_nt: TGCGCCAGCAGCTTGGCCGGGACTAGCGTGGAGCAGTACTTC; cdr3_aa: CASSLAGTSVEQYF
j_call: TRBJ1-2; clone_size: -; v_call: TRBV27; d_call: TRBD1; cdr3_nt: TGTGCCAGCAGTTATCAGGGGGCTCGCTATGGCTACACCTTC; cdr3_aa: CASSYQGARYGYTF
j_call: TRBJ2-7; clone_size: -; v_call: TRBV6-1; d_call: -; cdr3_nt: TGTGCCAGCAGTGAAAGACAAGGTGAAGGGGACGAGCAGTACTTC; cdr3_aa: CASSERQGEGDEQYF
j_call: TRBJ1-6; clone_size: few; v_call: TRBV7-8; d_call: TRBD1; cdr3_nt: TGTGCCAGCAGCCAAGACAGGGTCTCACCCCTCCACTTT; cdr3_aa: CASSQDRVSPLHF
j_call: TRBJ1-2; clone_size: -; v_call: TRBV5-5; d_call: -; cdr3_nt: TGTGCCAGCAGCCCGCGGGACCCAGGCTATGGCTACACCTTC; cdr3_aa: CASSPRDPGYGYTF
j_call: TRBJ2-7; clone_size: -; v_call: TRBV23-1; d_call: TRBD2; cdr3_nt: TGCGCCAGCGGAAGATCGACTAGCGGGAGAGGTTCCTACGAGCAGTACTTC; cdr3_aa: CASGRSTSGRGSYEQYF
j_call: TRBJ1-2; clone_size: -; v_call: TRBV4-1; d_call: -; cdr3_nt: TGCGCCAGCAGCCATGAACCGGGTGACTATGGCTACACCTTC; cdr3_aa: CASSHEPGDYGYTF
j_call: TRBJ1-5; clone_size: once; v_call: TRBV6-5; d_call: -; cdr3_nt: TGTGCCAGCAGTTCTAGTGACAGGCTAAGGACCCAGCCCCAGCATTTT; cdr3_aa: CASSSSDRLRTQPQHF
j_call: TRBJ1-4; clone_size: -; v_call: TRBV5-1; d_call: -; cdr3_nt: TGCGCCAGCAGCACGGGAAACGCACAGGGATGGCGTGAAAAACTGTTTTTT; cdr3_aa: CASSTGNAQGWREKLFF
j_call: TRBJ2-1; clone_size: once; v_call: TRBV9; d_call: TRBD2; cdr3_nt: TGTGCCAGCAGCGTGGGACTAATTTACAATGAGCAGTTCTTC; cdr3_aa: CASSVGLIYNEQFF
j_call: TRBJ1-5; clone_size: -; v_call: TRBV28; d_call: -; cdr3_nt: TGTGCCAGCAGTACCTTCGGGGGTAGCAATCAGCCCCAGCATTTT; cdr3_aa: CASSTFGGSNQPQHF
j_call: TRBJ2-7; clone_size: -; v_call: TRBV11-2; d_call: TRBD2; cdr3_nt: TGTGCCAGCAGCTTAGATCCGACGGCGGGAGTTCAGTACTTC; cdr3_aa: CASSLDPTAGVQYF
j_call: TRBJ2-7; clone_size: -; v_call: TRBV11-2; d_call: -; cdr3_nt: TGTGCCAGCAGCCCGGACAGAGCCTACGAGCAGTACTTC; cdr3_aa: CASSPDRAYEQYF
j_call: TRBJ1-2; clone_size: -; v_call: TRBV19; d_call: -; cdr3_nt: TGTGCCAGTAGTCCCATAGACAGCTACTATGGCTACACCTTC; cdr3_aa: CASSPIDSYYGYTF
j_call: TRBJ1-1; clone_size: -; v_call: TRBV29-1; d_call: -; cdr3_nt: TGCAGCGTTGCCGGCCGGGGTAGAACTGAAGCTTTCTTT; cdr3_aa: CSVAGRGRTEAFF
j_call: TRBJ2-7; clone_size: -; v_call: TRBV11-2; d_call: -; cdr3_nt: TGTGCCAGCAGCTTAGCCCCCACCTACGAGCAGTACTTC; cdr3_aa: CASSLAPTYEQYF
j_call: TRBJ2-2; clone_size: -; v_call: TRBV5-1; d_call: TRBD1; cdr3_nt: TGCGCCAGCAGTCAACAGGGGGTAGGCACCGGGGAGCTGTTTTTT; cdr3_aa: CASSQQGVGTGELFF
j_call: TRBJ2-5; clone_size: -; v_call: TRBV4-1; d_call: -; cdr3_nt: TGCGCCAGCAGCCGTCGCCAACCAGCGGTAGAAGAGACCCAGTACTTC; cdr3_aa: CASSRRQPAVEETQYF
j_call: TRBJ2-3; clone_size: -; v_call: TRBV28; d_call: -; cdr3_nt: TGTGCCAGCAGTGACTTGAGCGATGGCACAGATACGCAGTATTTT; cdr3_aa: CASSDLSDGTDTQYF
j_call: TRBJ1-2; clone_size: -; v_call: TRBV7-9; d_call: TRBD1; cdr3_nt: TGTGCCAGCAGCCTCGGACAGGAGTTAGGTGGCTACACCTTC; cdr3_aa: CASSLGQELGGYTF
j_call: TRBJ1-1; clone_size: -; v_call: TRBV2; d_call: TRBD1; cdr3_nt: TGTGCCAGCAGGCAGGGGGTTGGCACTGAAGCTTTCTTT; cdr3_aa: CASRQGVGTEAFF
j_call: TRBJ1-1; clone_size: -; v_call: TRBV30; d_call: -; cdr3_nt: TGTGCCTGGAGACGATGGGGGCTAGGCACTGAAGCTTTCTTT; cdr3_aa: CAWRRWGLGTEAFF
j_call: TRBJ2-5; clone_size: -; v_call: TRBV2; d_call: -; cdr3_nt: TGTGCCAGCAGTGGTATCGACTACCACAGGACCCAGTACTTC; cdr3_aa: CASSGIDYHRTQYF
j_call: TRBJ1-1; clone_size: -; v_call: TRBV5-5; d_call: -; cdr3_nt: TGTGCCAGCAGCTTGGATCCGGTGAACACTGAAGCTTTCTTT; cdr3_aa: CASSLDPVNTEAFF
j_call: TRBJ2-5; clone_size: -; v_call: TRBV7-9; d_call: -; cdr3_nt: TGTGCCAGCAGCTTAGCGTACAGAGAGACCCAGTACTTC; cdr3_aa: CASSLAYRETQYF
j_call: TRBJ2-3; clone_size: -; v_call: TRBV6-5; d_call: TRBD2; cdr3_nt: TGTGCCAGCAGTTATTGGTCCGGGAGGGCCGTAGATACGCAGTATTTT; cdr3_aa: CASSYWSGRAVDTQYF
j_call: TRBJ1-4; clone_size: -; v_call: TRBV28; d_call: -; cdr3_nt: TGTGCCAGCAGTTTATTTACTATGAATGAAAAACTGTTTTTT; cdr3_aa: CASSLFTMNEKLFF